This is a list of T cell receptor beta chains from one sample in a study of blood T cell repertoires in COVID-19. Sequencing was performed with immunoSEQ multiplex PCR; in TCRdb, only in-frame clones are kept and a portion is missing. The sample includes approximately 300,000 clones, around 92% seen only once; the top ten take under 7.5%. Sequenced material: peripheral blood. These receptor sequences come from a man aged 18 to 30 who had recovered from COVID-19. The CDR3 runs from the conserved cysteine through the conserved F or W. The D gene is left open where the match is weak. The listing skips clone size in some rows; elsewhere it reads once, few, many or a size class.

j_gene | abundance | d_gene | v_gene | CDR3nt | CDR3aa
TRBJ1-2 | . | TRBD1 | TRBV7-9 | TGTGCCAGCAGTCCGGGACAGGGGCTTGATGGCTACACCTTC | CASSPGQGLDGYTF
TRBJ2-7 | . | TRBD1 | TRBV3-1/TRBV3-2 | TGTGCCAGCAGCCAATCCGGGACAGGGGGTCACGAGCAGTACTTC | CASSQSGTGGHEQYF
TRBJ1-1 | few | . | TRBV18 | TGTGCCAGCTCACCGGGGGGGGTGGCGAAGGACACTGAAGCTTTCTTT | CASSPGGVAKDTEAFF
TRBJ2-1 | . | TRBD2 | TRBV10-3 | TGTGCCATCAGGGCGGGACTAGCGGCATGGGAGCAGTTCTTC | CAIRAGLAAWEQFF
TRBJ2-7 | . | . | TRBV12-3/TRBV12-4 | TGTGCCAGCAGTTTGACAGCCTACGAGCAGTACTTC | CASSLTAYEQYF
TRBJ2-7 | . | TRBD2 | TRBV18 | TGTGCCAGCTCACCAGGGACTAGAGGGTACGAGCAGTACTTC | CASSPGTRGYEQYF
TRBJ2-5 | . | . | TRBV3-1/TRBV3-2 | TGTGCCAGCAGCCAAGTCCCCCGGGATGGGGAGACCCAGTACTTC | CASSQVPRDGETQYF
TRBJ1-2 | . | TRBD1 | TRBV7-3 | TGTGCCAGCAGCCCAGGGACAGGGGGCGTCTATGGCTACACCTTC | CASSPGTGGVYGYTF
TRBJ2-1 | . | . | TRBV11-1 | TGTGCCAGCAGCTTAGCGGGGGACAATTACAATGAGCAGTTCTTC | CASSLAGDNYNEQFF
TRBJ1-2 | . | TRBD1 | TRBV5-4 | TGTGCCAGCAGCCTGACGGTGACAGGGAACTATGGCTACACCTTC | CASSLTVTGNYGYTF
TRBJ2-7 | . | TRBD1 | TRBV6-1 | TGTGCCAGCAGTGGCGGACCGACAGGGGCGTCCTACGAGCAGTACTTC | CASSGGPTGASYEQYF
TRBJ2-2 | . | . | TRBV12-3/TRBV12-4 | TGTGCCAGCAGTTGGAGGGATTCCGGGGAGCTGTTTTTT | CASSWRDSGELFF
TRBJ1-2 | . | . | TRBV5-1 | TGCGCCAGCAGCTTGGGGCAGGGAGGCTATGGCTACACCTTC | CASSLGQGGYGYTF
TRBJ2-7 | once | TRBD1 | TRBV7-2 | TGTGCCAGCAGCTTCCGGGACAGTAGGGCCTACGAGCAGTACTTC | CASSFRDSRAYEQYF
TRBJ2-7 | . | . | TRBV10-1 | TGCGCCAGCAGTGAGCCTTATACCTACGAGCAGTACTTC | CASSEPYTYEQYF
TRBJ1-4 | . | . | TRBV21-1 | TGTGCCAGCAGCAAAGTTCTCAGGGCCAAGGAAAAACTGTTTTTT | CASSKVLRAKEKLFF
TRBJ2-2 | . | TRBD2 | TRBV18 | TGTGCCAGCTCATTTCTAAGGACTAGCGGGAACACCGGGGAGCTGTTTTTT | CASSFLRTSGNTGELFF
TRBJ1-6 | once | . | TRBV25-1 | TGTGCCAGCAGTGAATGGAGTAGCTCCTATAATTCACCCCTCCACTTT | CASSEWSSSYNSPLHF
TRBJ1-1 | . | TRBD1 | TRBV11-2 | TGTGCCAGCAGAGGGACAGGGAGGAACACTGAAGCTTTCTTT | CASRGTGRNTEAFF
TRBJ2-3 | . | . | TRBV7-3 | TGTGCCAGCAGTTCCACAGGGTCCGATACGCAGTATTTT | CASSSTGSDTQYF
TRBJ1-2 | once | . | TRBV15 | TGTGCCACCAGCAGGGCGAACGCGGAAAAAGCCTATGGCTACACCTTC | CATSRANAEKAYGYTF
TRBJ1-1 | . | TRBD1 | TRBV5-6 | TGTGCCAGCAGCCTCGGACAGGGGAGGGGGAATACTGAAGCTTTCTTT | CASSLGQGRGNTEAFF
TRBJ1-1 | . | . | TRBV10-2 | TGCGCCAGCCTTAGTGGCACTGAAGCTTTCTTT | CASLSGTEAFF
TRBJ2-3 | . | TRBD2 | TRBV5-1 | TGCGCCAGCAGCTTGGCTAGCGGGAGGGCGGATACGCAGTATTTT | CASSLASGRADTQYF
TRBJ1-3 | . | . | TRBV3-1/TRBV3-2 | TGTGCCAGCAGCCCCGACTTTTCCCCTACCTCTGGAAACACCATATATTTT | CASSPDFSPTSGNTIYF
TRBJ1-3 | . | . | TRBV6-5 | TGTGCCAGCAGTACAGGGCCCTCTGGAAACACCATATATTTT | CASSTGPSGNTIYF
TRBJ2-2 | few | TRBD2 | TRBV2 | TGTGCCAGCAGTGCCTTACTAGCGGGAGGAGGCGGGGAGCTGTTTTTT | CASSALLAGGGGELFF
TRBJ2-7 | few | . | TRBV14 | TGTGCCAGCAGCCAAGGACTCGGCGCGGAGCAGTACTTC | CASSQGLGAEQYF
TRBJ1-3 | . | . | TRBV19 | TGTGCCAGTAGTATAGACCTTGGACAGTCTGGAAACACCATATATTTT | CASSIDLGQSGNTIYF